Each of the 21 T cell receptor beta chains below was sequenced from the same sample in a study of shared clonotypes between healthy human individuals. Sequencing was performed with immunoSEQ multiplex PCR; in TCRdb, only in-frame clones are kept and a portion is missing. The sample contains about half a million clones, about 78% of which appear only once. Sequenced material: PBMCs. These receptor sequences come from a woman aged 40 to 50 in good health. Some clones in this sample may be carry-over from other donors' samples.

The gene calls are TRBV28 and TRBJ2-4; D is possibly TRBD1 (6 bases). This CDR3 contains 15 residues. Germline CDR1 reads MDHEN; CDR2 reads SYDVKM. The V end was cut by 6 bases, the J end by 1 base, with 13 bases between. The CDR3 loop is CASSVRGMAKNIQYF. CDR3 nucleotide sequence: TGTGCCAGCAGCGTAAGGGGGATGGCCAAAAACATTCAGTACTTC.

The chain uses TRBV4-1 and TRBJ2-5; 8 bases fit TRBD2. The germline V gene encodes CDR1 MGHRA and CDR2 YSYEKL. This CDR3 has 17 residues. J lost 5 bases, V lost 0 bases, and 11 bases had no gene match. The CDR3 region has the DNA TGCGCCAGCAGCCAAGAACGCGGGGGGACCCGGCGGGAGACCCAGTACTTC. Protein: CASSQERGGTRRETQYF.

V is TRBV9 and J is TRBJ2-3; D perhaps matches TRBD2 (6 bases). Looked up from germline, CDR1 is SGDLS and CDR2 is YYNGEE. The ends were cut back, 0 bases at V and 0 bases at J, with 8 bases in the middle. This CDR3 contains 15 residues. The CDR3 here is CASSVVGLSTDTQYF. In DNA, the CDR3 is TGTGCCAGCAGCGTAGTGGGACTTAGCACAGATACGCAGTATTTT. Combining the CDR3 with reference TRBV9 and TRBJ2-3 gives the whole variable domain DSGVTQTPKHLITATGQRVTLRCSPRSGDLSVYWYQQSLDQGLQFLIQYYNGEERAKGNILERFSAQQFPDLHSELNLSSLELGDSALYFCASSVVGLSTDTQYFGPGTRLTVL.

J is TRBJ1-1 and V is TRBV14; D is uncertain. Trimming cost V 0 bases and J 1 base, with 9 bases left between them. Per the germline V gene, CDR1 is SGHDN and CDR2 is FVKESK. This CDR3 spans 15 amino acids. The CDR3 DNA reads as TGTGCCAGCAGCCAAGACCTCTTTAAGAACACTGAAGCTTTCTTT. Protein product: CASSQDLFKNTEAFF.

The chain links TRBV27 to TRBJ2-7; D unclear. CDR1 and CDR2 from the germline V gene are MNHEY and SMNVEV (reference sequence). CDR3 length equals 13 residues. Trimming stripped 3 bases from V and 6 bases from J, with 12 bases between. The CDR3 is CASSLATTGEQYF. Written as DNA, the CDR3 is TGTGCCAGCAGTTTGGCCACAACGGGCGAGCAGTACTTC.

This clone has just a few counts. The V call is TRBV18, the J call TRBJ2-1; 14 bases map to TRBD2. CDR3 size: 15 residues. Germline CDR1 is KGHSH and CDR2 is LQKENI. V shed 2 bases and J 10 bases; nucleotides not matched to a gene: 4. CDR3: CASSPGTSGSGEQFF. CDR3 DNA sequence: TGTGCCAGCTCACCAGGGACTAGCGGGAGTGGAGAGCAGTTCTTC.

This chain links TRBV6-6 with TRBJ2-2, with unresolved D. The V gene lost 8 bases and the J gene lost 6 bases, with 4 bases spanning the gap. Germline CDR1 and CDR2: MNHNY and SVGAGI (reference sequence). The CDR3 has 10 amino acids. The CDR3 bases are TGTGCCAGCTCAGCCGGGGAGCTGTTTTTT. Translated: CASSAGELFF.

This chain uses TRBV6-5 with TRBJ1-1, with D maybe TRBD1 (5 bases). V was clipped by 4 bases and J by 7 bases, with 16 bases between them. The CDR3 is 14 residues long. From germline, CDR1 is MNHEY and CDR2 SVGAGI. The CDR3 DNA sequence: TGTGCCAGCAGTTTTCGGGTCGGGGACGGTGAAGCTTTCTTT. It specifies CASSFRVGDGEAFF.

This clone has a single count. The V call is TRBV27, the J call TRBJ2-2; D possibly corresponds to TRBD1 (6 bases). Trimming took off 5 bases at V and 0 bases at J, with 13 bases between the two ends. CDR1 MNHEY and CDR2 SMNVEV come from the germline V gene (reference sequence). CDR3 length: 16 residues. The CDR3 loop reads CASSPAGTTNTGELFF. Written as DNA, the CDR3 is TGTGCCAGCAGTCCAGCCGGGACAACGAACACCGGGGAGCTGTTTTTT.

The chain employs TRBV30 and TRBJ2-7; 7 bases match TRBD1. CDR1 GTSNPN and CDR2 SVGIG come from the germline V gene (reference sequence). V lost 2 bases and J lost 4; bases outside the gene matches: 5. The CDR3 has 13 residues. The CDR3 is CAWSRGRKYEQYF. The CDR3 coding sequence is TGTGCCTGGAGTAGGGGGCGTAAGTACGAGCAGTACTTC.

In regard to this clone: This may be a read error, as it is one base from a much larger clone. The same CDR3 also results from other DNA sequences found in this sample. The gene calls are TRBV28 and TRBJ2-7; either TRBD1 or TRBD2 may supply D (5 bases each). The CDR3 has 15 amino acids. Germline values: CDR1 MDHEN, CDR2 SYDVKM. Here the CDR3 DNA reads TGCGCCAGCAGTCCTTCCGGGACGGAGTTAAACGAGCAGTACTTC. Protein sequence: CASSPSGTELNEQYF.

The chain uses TRBV28 and TRBJ1-4; TRBD1 is a possible D gene (6 bases). Germline V gene sequence: CDR1 MDHEN, CDR2 SYDVKM. V lost 7 bases and J lost 12, with 15 bases in between. The CDR3 length is 12 residues. CDR3 DNA sequence: TGTGCCAGCAACCCACAGGGTTCCCAACTGTTTTTT. Translation gives CASNPQGSQLFF.

The chain combines TRBV19 with TRBJ1-5; D uncertain. The CDR3 spans 16 residues. Germline assignment: CDR1 LNHDA and CDR2 SQIVND (reference sequence). Trimming removed 3 bases at V and 3 bases at J, with 15 bases between. CDR3 nucleotide sequence: TGTGCCAGTAGTATTTTGGGGTATGGCCCCAATCAGCCCCAGCATTTT. It codes for CASSILGYGPNQPQHF. Full variable domain (missing parts from reference TRBV19 and TRBJ1-5): DGGITQSPKYLFRKEGQNVTLSCEQNLNHDAMYWYRQDPGQGLRLIYYSQIVNDFQKGDIAEGYSVSREKKESFPLTVTSAQKNPTAFYLCASSILGYGPNQPQHFGDGTRLSIL.

This clone appeared many times. The chain uses TRBV4-3 and TRBJ2-2, with 12 nucleotides matching TRBD2. Trimming at V came to 4 bases and at J to 7 bases, leaving 7 bases not matched to a gene. CDR3 length: 16 amino acids. Germline loops: CDR1 LGHNA, CDR2 YSLEER. CDR3: CASSRLPGLAGGELFF. CDR3 DNA sequence: TGCGCCAGCAGCCGACTTCCGGGACTAGCGGGCGGGGAGCTGTTTTTT.

V usage is TRBV12-1 and J usage is TRBJ2-2. TRBV12-1 is given as a pseudogene. This CDR3 has 13 residues. DNA of the CDR3: TGTGCCAGCAGCTTTAGGGACACCGGGGAGCTGTTTTTT. Its protein product is CASSFRDTGELFF.

The chain carries TRBV6-1 and TRBJ1-5; TRBD1 aligns across 7 bases. This CDR3 has 14 amino acids. The V segment lost 2 bases and the J segment 4 bases; nucleotides outside the gene matches: 2. Germline loops: CDR1 MNHNS, CDR2 SASEGT. The chain's CDR3 is CASSETDRNQPQHF. CDR3 DNA: TGTGCCAGCAGTGAAACGGACAGGAATCAGCCCCAGCATTTT.

The chain uses TRBV6-5 and TRBJ2-2, with 8 positions matching TRBD2. Per germline, CDR1 MNHEY and CDR2 SVGAGI. Germline trimming cut 10 bases from V and 4 bases from J; bases unmatched to any gene: 8. This CDR3 has 14 residues. CDR3 loop: CATKLADGTGELFF. Here the CDR3 DNA reads TGTGCCACCAAACTAGCGGATGGCACCGGGGAGCTGTTTTTT.

The V call is TRBV5-4, the J call TRBJ1-2; 7 nucleotides align to TRBD1. Looked up from germline, CDR1 is SGHNT and CDR2 is YYREEE (reference sequence). The junction had 4 bases not matched to a gene; V was cut back by 4 bases and J by 1 base. The CDR3 spans 14 residues. The CDR3 sequence: CASSPDRFNYGYTF. In DNA form, the CDR3 reads TGTGCCAGCAGCCCGGACAGGTTTAACTATGGCTACACCTTC.

The chain combines TRBV28 with TRBJ2-1; D could derive from TRBD1 or TRBD2 (5 bases each). The V end was cut by 2 bases, the J end by 13 bases, with 18 bases between. Germline V gene sequence: CDR1 MDHEN, CDR2 SYDVKM. The length of the CDR3 is 14 residues. This CDR3 is CASSLQYPGPAQFF. Written as DNA, the CDR3 is TGTGCCAGCAGTTTACAGTATCCGGGGCCCGCTCAGTTCTTC.

V gene TRBV7-6 combines with J gene TRBJ2-7; possible D gene TRBD2, 5 bases. This CDR3 spans 16 amino acids. Germline assignment: CDR1 SGHVS and CDR2 FNYEAQ. V was trimmed by 5 bases and J by 1 base, leaving 18 bases between them. CDR3 in amino acids: CASSPLASSLSYEQYF. The CDR3, as DNA: TGTGCCAGCAGCCCCCTGGCTAGCTCTCTTTCCTACGAGCAGTACTTC.

This chain uses TRBV6-4 with TRBJ2-1; TRBD2 might be the D (5 bases). Germline assignment: CDR1 MRHNA and CDR2 SNTAGT. Deletions cut 8 bases from V and 2 bases from J, with 16 bases between. This CDR3 has 15 amino acids. The CDR3 DNA reads as TGTGCCAGCTTCCCTAAGGCGGGTCCCTACAATGAGCAGTTCTTC. Encoded protein: CASFPKAGPYNEQFF.